Here is one TCR beta chain with its context. What it binds is unknown. The assay used deep level. Data came from immunoSEQ multiplex PCR; TCRdb stores just in-frame clones and leaves some out. The repertoire holds roughly 330,000 clones, with 74% as singletons. The CDR3 covers 13 residues. Germline V gene sequence: CDR1 SGHAT, CDR2 FQNNGV. J gave up 6 bases and V 9 bases, and 2 bases lay outside the gene matches. This sample was included in a study of shared clonotypes between healthy human individuals. Whole-study findings and limits: Shared clonotypes across all four donors exceeded non-shared ones in generation probability. A small donor pool kept down the genetic and exposure-history diversity that was represented.

The chain is built from TRBV11-2 and TRBJ2-1, with 13 bases lining up with TRBD2. The clonotype was recovered from a man aged 30 to 45 in good health. The sample comprised memory CD4+ T cells sorted from blood. Subset denoted: CD45RA-negative fraction. CDR3 sequence (DNA): TGTGCCAGAGGACTAGCGGGAGTCAATGAGCAGTTCTTC. Its translation is CARGLAGVNEQFF.